These T cell receptor beta chains were read from a single sample in a study of cytomegalovirus exposure and HLA in healthy donors. TCRdb keeps only in-frame clones here, not all; method: immunoSEQ multiplex PCR. The sample has 55,000 to 75,000 clones; the top ten hold around 1.6%. The sample was PBMCs. These receptors all stem from a young woman in good health and CMV-seronegative. Each CDR3 is given with its conserved first and last residue. Fields, in order: D gene, J gene, V gene, CDR3 protein, CDR3 DNA. D genes are given only for firm matches.

>NA|TRBJ2-7|TRBV5-1
CASSLETTAYEQYF
TGCGCCAGCAGCTTGGAAACTACCGCCTACGAGCAGTACTTC
>TRBD2|TRBJ2-5|TRBV10-3
CAISERNERGGRETQYF
TGTGCCATCAGTGAAAGGAACGAGCGGGGGGGCAGGGAGACCCAGTACTTC
>TRBD2|TRBJ2-1|TRBV19
CASSIDPPGLAGWNEQFF
TGTGCCAGTAGTATAGACCCTCCGGGACTAGCGGGGTGGAATGAGCAGTTCTTC
>TRBD1|TRBJ2-3|TRBV9
CASSSPDRAWTDTQYF
TGTGCCAGCAGCTCCCCCGACAGGGCGTGGACAGATACGCAGTATTTT
>TRBD2|TRBJ2-3|TRBV5-6
CASSLGLAGGPSSTDTQYF
TGTGCCAGCAGCTTGGGACTAGCGGGAGGTCCATCTAGCACAGATACGCAGTATTTT
>TRBD1|TRBJ2-7|TRBV4-1
CASSQEYGTGSYEQYF
TGCGCCAGCAGCCAAGAATACGGGACAGGGAGCTACGAGCAGTACTTC
>NA|TRBJ2-1|TRBV15
CATSLQTTVYNEQFF
TGTGCCACCAGCCTTCAGACAACAGTATACAATGAGCAGTTCTTC
>NA|TRBJ2-1|TRBV11-3
CASSSPSSYNEQFF
TGTGCCAGCAGCTCCCCCAGCTCCTACAATGAGCAGTTCTTC
>TRBD1|TRBJ2-7|TRBV19
CASSKQGSSYEQYF
TGTGCCAGTAGTAAACAGGGGTCTTCCTACGAGCAGTACTTC
>NA|TRBJ2-5|TRBV19
CASTSGARDQETQYF
TGTGCCAGTACCTCAGGGGCCAGGGACCAAGAGACCCAGTACTTC
>TRBD2|TRBJ2-3|TRBV4-3
CASSQGLAGNTDTQYF
TGCGCCAGCAGCCAAGGACTAGCGGGGAACACAGATACGCAGTATTTT